Below, one T cell receptor beta chain is given with its context. Its cognate antigen is unknown. One end of the junction varies from germline; a read error may be responsible. The authors made TCR beta cDNA from 400 to 550 ng total RNA with a constant-region primer. Construction of TCR beta libraries relied on three successive nested multiplex PCR rounds employing slightly modified ARM-PCR. Investigators reported that the first two PCR rounds, at 10 to 11 cycles each, used TRBV1-TRBV30 forward primers with a C-beta reverse primer. TCRdb fed the multiplex PCR reads into MiXCR, producing one record per CDR3 protein. The data contain 40,000 or so distinct CDR3 sequences, more than 60% of them singletons. The sample originates from a study of tumor-infiltrating lymphocytes in primary liver carcinoma. The overall study: Tumor lesions were T1-T3 N0M0 and spanned about 4.2 to 10 cm. Samples produced roughly 3.65 to 8 million productive TCRbeta reads, comparable across tissue types. The study's findings and limits: Tumor specimens were characterized by a significantly higher top-250-clone fraction than blood (p = 0.039).

Co-extraction yielded RNA and DNA from around 20-30 mg of unsorted bulk tissue. Germline V lookup: CDR1 SGHDN, CDR2 FVKESK. The CDR3 extends over 17 amino acids. The clonotype was recovered from a man aged 35 to 55 with primary liver carcinoma and hepatitis B virus infection. This chain joins TRBV14 and TRBJ2-1, with no clear D. The sequenced sample consisted of tumor-adjacent normal liver tissue. The CDR3 here is CASSQDALWTPYNEQFF. The CDR3 region has the DNA TGTGCTAGCAGCCAAGATGCCCTTTGGACCCCCTACAATGAGCAGTTCTTC.